This TCR beta chain was captured in a study of T cells in Graves' hyperthyroidism and ophthalmopathy. General observations from the study: A median roughly six months before onset, the model predicted ophthalmopathy.

With 6 bases clipped from V and 4 bases from J, the junction kept 12 bases outside the gene matches. Looked up from germline, CDR1 is SGHRS and CDR2 is YFSETQ. The CDR3 is made up of 15 amino acids. This clonotype occurred many times. Its target is not known. Amplification targeted TCR beta CDR3 regions from RNA transcripts. Initially, a first-round RT-PCR of the TCR CDR3 employed the HTBI primer set. TCRdb re-derived calls from the multiplex PCR reads in MiXCR, one entry per CDR3 protein. This sample carries 550,000 to 600,000 distinct CDR3 sequences, approximately 14% of them seen once, and the ten largest clones take around 7%. A NOSPECS grade of at least 4, a Clinical Activity Score of at least 3 and duration under 3 months were recorded in ophthalmopathy patients. Using 9.5 to 10 ml of fresh peripheral blood, PBMCs were prepared.

The specimen sequenced was blood. The source is a woman under 30 with Graves' ophthalmopathy. V usage is TRBV5-1 and J usage is TRBJ2-5; 7 bases agree with TRBD1. Written as DNA, the CDR3 is TGCGCCAGCACCCTCCAGACAGGGTACGGAGAGACCCAGTACTTC. Its protein is CASTLQTGYGETQYF.